A single TCR beta chain is shown here with its context. TCRdb keeps only in-frame clones here, not all; method: immunoSEQ multiplex PCR. The data show around 140,000 clones, roughly nine tenths seen once. These data come from a study of T cell responses to AZD1222 COVID-19 vaccine. Study overall: Researchers grouped second doses given at about 4 or about 12 weeks into one pool.

The germline CDR1 and CDR2 sequences are SGHTA and FQGNSA. This CDR3 has 14 amino acids. With 4 bases removed from V and 3 bases from J, the gap between germline ends came to 11 bases. The chain links TRBV7-2 to TRBJ2-3, with D unresolved. This material consisted of peripheral blood, taken on day 0 of AZD1222 vaccination. The source of this sequence is an adult in good health. This chain's CDR3 is CASSSRAGTDTQYF. The CDR3 DNA reads TGTGCCAGCAGCTCCCGAGCAGGAACAGATACGCAGTATTTT.